These 25 T cell receptor beta chains were sequenced from one sample in a study of blood T cell repertoires in COVID-19. Assay: immunoSEQ multiplex PCR; the TCRdb copy retains only in-frame clones and omits some. In the table there are 260,000 or so clones, around 90% of which are singletons. Source material: peripheral blood. The source of these receptors is a human donor in a cohort sampled during active COVID-19.

J is TRBJ2-7 and V is TRBV30; 7 bases align to TRBD2. Germline V gene data show CDR1 as GTSNPN and CDR2 as SVGIG (reference sequence). V was pared by 7 bases and J by 6 bases, with 9 bases of the junction left unmatched. CDR3 length equals 12 residues. CDR3 in DNA: TGTGCCTCAGGCCGGGACTACGGCGAGCAGTACTTC. This gives the protein CASGRDYGEQYF.

This chain uses TRBV2 with TRBJ1-4; 7 bases map to TRBD1. This CDR3 contains 15 residues. From germline, CDR1 is SNHLY and CDR2 FYNNEI. V was clipped by 6 bases and J by 0 bases; unmatched bases: 4. CDR3 bases: TGTGCCAGCAGATCCGGGACAGCAACTAATGAAAAACTGTTTTTT. Its protein product is CASRSGTATNEKLFF.

The J gene is TRBJ2-7, the V gene TRBV6-5, with D possibly TRBD2 on 6 matching bases. The V end was cut by 6 bases, the J end by 2 bases, with 11 bases between. This CDR3 is 13 amino acids long. Germline values: CDR1 MNHEY, CDR2 SVGAGI. The CDR3 protein is CASRAGPPYEQYF. The CDR3 DNA follows: TGTGCCAGCAGGGCGGGACCTCCCTACGAGCAGTACTTC.

This rearrangement joins TRBV2 to TRBJ1-5; D unclear. V was cut by 2 bases and J by 2 bases, with 7 bases left in between. CDR3 length equals 14 residues. CDR1 and CDR2 from the germline V gene are SNHLY and FYNNEI. The CDR3 DNA is TGTGCCAGCAGTGAACGGGGAGGCAATCAGCCCCAGCATTTT. It specifies CASSERGGNQPQHF.

The chain couples TRBV5-6 to TRBJ2-1; D might be TRBD2 (5 bases). The CDR3 is made up of 14 amino acids. Deletions cut 4 bases from V and 7 bases from J, with 15 bases between. The germline gives CDR1 SGHDT, CDR2 YYEEEE. The CDR3 DNA reads as TGTGCCAGCAGCGTAGGACTGAAGCTAAATGAGCAGTTCTTC. This gives the protein CASSVGLKLNEQFF. Full variable domain (remainder filled in from reference TRBV5-6 and TRBJ2-1): DAGVTQSPTHLIKTRGQQVTLRCSPKSGHDTVSWYQQALGQGPQFIFQYYEEEERQRGNFPDRFSGHQFPNYSSELNVNALLLGDSALYLCASSVGLKLNEQFFGPGTRLTVL.

This chain uses TRBV10-3 with TRBJ2-7, with a weak D call TRBD1 (6 bases). The CDR3 has 13 amino acids. Germline assignment: CDR1 ENHRY and CDR2 SYGVKD. V lost 4 bases, J lost 5 bases, and 12 bases lay in between. CDR3 in DNA: TGTGCCATCAGTGGTGGAACAGGGAACGAGCAGTACTTC. This sequence encodes CAISGGTGNEQYF.

V gene TRBV5-1 combines with J gene TRBJ1-2; 8 bases match TRBD1. The V and J ends lost 1 base and 7 bases, in that order; junction bases with no gene match: 12. In germline, CDR1 is SGHRS, CDR2 YFSETQ. The CDR3 consists of 16 residues. This CDR3 is CASSLNSRRGLFGYTF. For the CDR3, the DNA is TGCGCCAGCAGCTTGAACAGTCGCAGGGGGCTCTTTGGCTACACCTTC.

This rearrangement joins TRBV9 to TRBJ2-7; D unclear. Germline V gene lookup returns CDR1 SGDLS and CDR2 YYNGEE. The CDR3 covers 11 residues. The V and J ends lost 10 bases and 3 bases respectively, with 11 bases between them. In DNA, the CDR3 is TGTGCCGACCGGGTTAGCTACGAGCAGTACTTC. It translates to CADRVSYEQYF.

The gene calls are TRBV4-3 and TRBJ1-4; D call uncertain. V lost 0 bases to trimming and J lost 5 bases, with 7 bases between them. Germline CDR1 LGHNA, CDR2 YSLEER. The CDR3 covers 14 residues. Here the CDR3 DNA reads TGCGCCAGCAGCCAAGATTTTGAGAATGAAAAACTGTTTTTT. Translated, it gives CASSQDFENEKLFF.

DNA for the CDR3: TGTGCCAGCTTCCGGTCCCCCAGGGGCGTCTATGGCTACACCTTC. This sequence encodes CASFRSPRGVYGYTF. This chain connects TRBV6-5 to TRBJ1-2, with a tentative D call TRBD1 (6 bases). V lost 8 bases and J lost 4, with 20 bases in between. The CDR3 has 15 residues. CDR1 and CDR2 from the germline V gene are MNHEY and SVGAGI.

This clone was seen once. The chain has TRBV12-5 and TRBJ1-2; 7 bases fit TRBD1. With 5 bases clipped from V and 5 bases from J, the junction kept 17 bases outside the gene matches. Germline lookup yields CDR1 LGHNT and CDR2 FRNRAP. The CDR3 loop spans 17 amino acids. The CDR3 DNA sequence: TGTGCTAGTGGTCTGCCGACAAGGGGGCTGGAAGATTATGGCTACACCTTC. Translating it yields CASGLPTRGLEDYGYTF.

This chain links TRBV7-6 with TRBJ1-2, with D hard to call. The germline V and J ends were trimmed by 7 bases and 8 bases, with 20 bases remaining between them. This CDR3 contains 14 residues. Germline CDR1 is SGHVS and CDR2 is FNYEAQ. The CDR3 DNA reads as TGTGCCAGCACCCAGCAGTCTGCCCTTAGCGGCTACACCTTC. Its protein is CASTQQSALSGYTF. The variable domain in full, with the rest retrieved from reference TRBV7-6 and TRBJ1-2, is GAGVSQSPRYKVTKRGQDVALRCDPISGHVSLYWYRQALGQGPEFLTYFNYEAQQDKSGLPNDRFSAERPEGSISTLTIQRTEQRDSAMYRCASTQQSALSGYTFGSGTRLTVV.

This clone was seen only once. This sequence joins TRBV7-2 and TRBJ2-7, with 7 bases that match TRBD2. Germline V gene data show CDR1 as SGHTA and CDR2 as FQGNSA. J lost 3 bases, V lost 2 bases, and 10 bases had no gene match. The length of the CDR3 is 16 residues. The CDR3 DNA reads as TGTGCCAGCAGCTTAAGGGCGGGGGAGCAGGGCTACGAGCAGTACTTC. Encoded protein: CASSLRAGEQGYEQYF.

This clone has only a few counts. The CDR3: CASSHTGGAEQYF. For the CDR3, the DNA is TGTGCCAGCAGCCACACGGGAGGGGCCGAGCAGTACTTC. The rearrangement joins TRBV14 to TRBJ2-7; 8 nucleotides match TRBD2. The CDR3 runs 13 residues. Germline V gene data show CDR1 as SGHDN and CDR2 as FVKESK. V was pared by 3 bases and J by 6 bases, with 4 bases of the junction left unmatched.

This chain's CDR3 is CASSSKDISYEQYF. The CDR3 DNA reads TGTGCCAGCAGCTCAAAGGACATATCCTACGAGCAGTACTTC. This sequence joins TRBV9 and TRBJ2-7; TRBD1 is a possible D gene (5 bases). Germline CDR1 SGDLS, CDR2 YYNGEE. Trimming took 4 bases from V and 1 from J, leaving 12 bases between them. This CDR3 is built from 14 residues. Drawing the rest from reference TRBV9 and TRBJ2-7, the complete variable domain is DSGVTQTPKHLITATGQRVTLRCSPRSGDLSVYWYQQSLDQGLQFLIQYYNGEERAKGNILERFSAQQFPDLHSELNLSSLELGDSALYFCASSSKDISYEQYFGPGTRLTVT.

The chain couples TRBV6-5 to TRBJ1-5, with TRBD1 matching 7 bases. Germline V gene sequence: CDR1 MNHEY, CDR2 SVGAGI. This CDR3 contains 14 residues. Trimming at V came to 4 bases and at J to 3 bases, leaving 3 bases not matched to a gene. The CDR3 here is CASSFGQANQPQHF. CDR3 nucleotide sequence: TGTGCCAGCAGTTTCGGACAGGCCAATCAGCCCCAGCATTTT.

The CDR3 DNA reads TGTGCCAGCAGTCCCCTATCAGGGCGCAGCAATCAGCCCCAGCATTTT. It codes for CASSPLSGRSNQPQHF. V and J are TRBV28 and TRBJ1-5, with a weak D call TRBD1 (5 bases). The CDR3 is 16 residues long. V was pared by 5 bases and J by 1 base, with 15 bases between. Germline CDR1 MDHEN, CDR2 SYDVKM.

The count of this clone is one. V is TRBV5-6 and J is TRBJ1-2; 7 bases are shared with TRBD1. This CDR3 is 14 amino acids long. In germline, CDR1 is SGHDT, CDR2 YYEEEE. J gave up 3 bases and V 6 bases, and 8 bases lay outside the gene matches. CDR3 coding DNA: TGTGCCAGCACCTCCGGACAGGTTTACTATGGCTACACCTTC. It encodes CASTSGQVYYGYTF.

The J gene is TRBJ2-7, the V gene TRBV27; D may be TRBD1 (6 bases). The germline V and J ends were trimmed by 5 bases and 5 bases, with 16 bases remaining between them. This CDR3 region has 14 residues. Germline V gene data show CDR1 as MNHEY and CDR2 as SMNVEV (reference sequence). The DNA for the CDR3 is TGTGCCAGCAGTCCTAAAGGGGGAAGGGACGAGCAGTACTTC. This encodes CASSPKGGRDEQYF.

This chain joins TRBV6-2 or TRBV6-3 and TRBJ1-2, with unresolved D. This CDR3 comprises 14 residues. Germline CDR1 is MNHEY and CDR2 is SVGEGT. The V gene lost 0 bases and the J gene lost 4 bases, with 9 bases spanning the gap. The CDR3, as DNA: TGTGCCAGCAGTTACTCGGCAGGTCCCTATGGCTACACCTTC. This codes for CASSYSAGPYGYTF.

In its sample, this clone was seen once. The rearrangement links TRBV30 to TRBJ2-7, with TRBD2 matching 8 bases. After removal of 5 bases from V and 7 bases from J, the junction contained 22 bases not matched to a gene. CDR1 is GTSNPN, CDR2 SVGIG, per germline (reference sequence). The CDR3 is 17 amino acids. CDR3 sequence: CAWGGQTGSGRSGEQYF. The CDR3 DNA is TGTGCCTGGGGGGGCCAAACTGGGAGCGGGAGATCGGGGGAGCAGTACTTC.

This chain connects TRBV7-2 to TRBJ2-3; possible D gene TRBD2, 5 bases. Germline V lookup: CDR1 SGHTA, CDR2 FQGNSA. The V end was cut by 2 bases, the J end by 2 bases, with 8 bases between. This CDR3 contains 14 residues. CDR3 region: CASSLIGDTDTQYF. The CDR3 DNA sequence: TGTGCCAGCAGCTTAATCGGGGACACAGATACGCAGTATTTT.

The chain employs TRBV6-2 or TRBV6-3 and TRBJ1-1, with 7 positions matching TRBD1. The CDR3 totals 14 residues. Germline V gene sequence: CDR1 MNHEY, CDR2 SVGEGT. J gave up 0 bases and V 6 bases, and 4 bases lay outside the gene matches. The CDR3 DNA is TGTGCCAGCAGCATACAGGGGATGAACACTGAAGCTTTCTTT. Its translation: CASSIQGMNTEAFF.

Remarks on this clone: One end of the junction does not line up with germline, which may come from a read error. The chain joins TRBV15 to TRBJ1-1; unclear D gene. Germline values: CDR1 LNHNV, CDR2 YYDKDF (reference sequence). The CDR3 is 8 amino acids. CDR3 region: CGLSRAPF. DNA of the CDR3: TGTGGCCTCTCCCGCGCGCCTTTT.

Remarks on this clone: This sample also contains other DNA sequences that code for the same CDR3. V gene TRBV19 combines with J gene TRBJ1-2; 9 positions match TRBD1. V shed 3 bases, J shed 5 bases, and the junction held 1 base outside the gene matches. The germline V gene encodes CDR1 LNHDA and CDR2 SQIVND (reference sequence). CDR3 length equals 13 residues. Here the CDR3 DNA reads TGTGCCAGTAGTATCGGACAGGGGTATGGCTACACCTTC. This encodes CASSIGQGYGYTF.